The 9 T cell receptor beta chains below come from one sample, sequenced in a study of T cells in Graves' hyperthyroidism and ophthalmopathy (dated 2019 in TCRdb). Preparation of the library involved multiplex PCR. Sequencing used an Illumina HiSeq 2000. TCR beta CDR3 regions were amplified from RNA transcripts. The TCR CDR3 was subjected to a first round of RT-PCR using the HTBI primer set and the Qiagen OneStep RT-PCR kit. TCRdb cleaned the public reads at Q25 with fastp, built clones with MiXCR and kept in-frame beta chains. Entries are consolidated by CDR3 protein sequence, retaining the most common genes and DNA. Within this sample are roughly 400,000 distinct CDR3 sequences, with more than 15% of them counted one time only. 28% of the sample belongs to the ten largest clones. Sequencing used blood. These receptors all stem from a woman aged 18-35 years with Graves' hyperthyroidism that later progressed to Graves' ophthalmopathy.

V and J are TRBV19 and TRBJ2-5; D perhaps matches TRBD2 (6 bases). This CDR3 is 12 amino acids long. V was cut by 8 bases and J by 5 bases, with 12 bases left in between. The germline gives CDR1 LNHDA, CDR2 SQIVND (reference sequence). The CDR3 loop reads CASGGTRETQYF. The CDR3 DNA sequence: TGTGCCAGTGGGGGGACCCGGGAGACCCAGTACTTC. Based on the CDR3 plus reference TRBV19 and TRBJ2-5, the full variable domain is DGGITQSPKYLFRKEGQNVTLSCEQNLNHDAMYWYRQDPGQGLRLIYYSQIVNDFQKGDIAEGYSVSREKKESFPLTVTSAQKNPTAFYLCASGGTRETQYFGPGTRLLVL.

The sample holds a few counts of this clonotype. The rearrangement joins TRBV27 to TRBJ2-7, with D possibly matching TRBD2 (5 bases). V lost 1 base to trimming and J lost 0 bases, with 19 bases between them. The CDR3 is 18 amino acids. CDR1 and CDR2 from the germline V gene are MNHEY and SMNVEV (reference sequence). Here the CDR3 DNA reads TGTGCCAGCAGTTTATTCCCCCCCACTAGTCAGAGCTCCTACGAGCAGTACTTC. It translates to CASSLFPPTSQSSYEQYF.

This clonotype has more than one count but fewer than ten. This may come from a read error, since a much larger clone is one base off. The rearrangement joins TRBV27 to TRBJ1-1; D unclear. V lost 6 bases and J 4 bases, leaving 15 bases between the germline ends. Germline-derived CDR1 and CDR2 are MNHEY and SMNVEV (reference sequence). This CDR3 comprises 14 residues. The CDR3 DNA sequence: TGTGCCAGCAGCTCCGGGGTCAAGGGCACTGAAGCTTTCTTT. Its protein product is CASSSGVKGTEAFF.

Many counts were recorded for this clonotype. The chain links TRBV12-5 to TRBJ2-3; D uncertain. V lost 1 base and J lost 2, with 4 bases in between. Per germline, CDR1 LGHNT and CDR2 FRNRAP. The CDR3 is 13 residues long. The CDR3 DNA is TGTGCTAGTGGTTTGGCCCTCACAGATACGCAGTATTTT. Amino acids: CASGLALTDTQYF.

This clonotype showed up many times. This CDR3 reads CASSREQGARDNEQFF. CDR3 bases: TGCGCCAGCAGCCGCGAACAGGGGGCTCGGGACAATGAGCAGTTCTTC. This chain links TRBV5-1 with TRBJ2-1, with TRBD1 identical over 9 bases. Unmatched junction bases numbered 10, after V lost 4 bases and J lost 5 bases. The CDR3 totals 16 residues. CDR1 and CDR2 (germline): SGHRS, YFSETQ.

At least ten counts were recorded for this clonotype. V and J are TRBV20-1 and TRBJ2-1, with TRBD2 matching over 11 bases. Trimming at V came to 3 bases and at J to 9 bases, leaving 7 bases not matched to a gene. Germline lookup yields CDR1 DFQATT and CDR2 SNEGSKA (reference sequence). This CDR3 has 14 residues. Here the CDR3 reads CSARSLAGGTEQFF. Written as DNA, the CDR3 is TGCAGTGCTAGGTCCCTAGCGGGAGGCACTGAGCAGTTCTTC.

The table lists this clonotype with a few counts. The CDR3 DNA reads TGTGCCAGCGAGGCCCTAGCGGGAGGGGGGACCGGGGAGCTGTTTTTT. Encoded protein: CASEALAGGGTGELFF. The V and J genes are TRBV28 and TRBJ2-2; the match to TRBD2 covers 12 bases. Germline V gives CDR1 MDHEN, CDR2 SYDVKM. The CDR3 runs 16 residues. V was pared by 8 bases and J by 5 bases, with 9 bases of the junction left unmatched.

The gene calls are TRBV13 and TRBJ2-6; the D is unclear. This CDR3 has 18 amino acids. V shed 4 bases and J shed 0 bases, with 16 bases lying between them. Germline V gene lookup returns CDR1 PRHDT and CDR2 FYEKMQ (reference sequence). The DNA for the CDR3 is TGTGCCAGCAGCTCCTCGGACGGATCTTACTCTGGGGCCAACGTCCTGACTTTC. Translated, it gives CASSSSDGSYSGANVLTF.

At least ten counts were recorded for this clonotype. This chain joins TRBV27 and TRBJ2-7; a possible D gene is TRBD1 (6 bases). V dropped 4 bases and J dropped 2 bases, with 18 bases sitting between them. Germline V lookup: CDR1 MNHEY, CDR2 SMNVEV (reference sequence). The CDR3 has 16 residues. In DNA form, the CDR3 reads TGTGCCAGCAGTTCCCGACTCGACAGGTCCCCCTACGAGCAGTACTTC. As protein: CASSSRLDRSPYEQYF.